This is a list of T cell receptor beta chains from one sample in a study of blood T cell repertoires in COVID-19. Clones were sequenced by immunoSEQ multiplex PCR, and TCRdb holds only the in-frame ones, with some missing. The sample includes fewer than 500,000 clones, around 89% of them seen just once. Sequenced input: peripheral blood. These receptors were taken from a woman aged 25 to 39 with acute or convalescent COVID-19. The CDR3 runs from the conserved cysteine through the conserved F or W. The D gene is left open where the match is weak. Clone size is given for some rows only: seen once, a few or many times, or a class if the clone is expanded.

once | TRBJ2-1 | TRBV7-2 | TRBD2 | TGTGCCAGCAGCCCCAGAGCGGGGGGGAACAATGAGCAGTTCTTC | CASSPRAGGNNEQFF
once | TRBJ1-1 | TRBV6-2/TRBV6-3 | . | TGTGCCAGCAGTTACTCAGCCGCTAGCACTGAAGCTTTCTTT | CASSYSAASTEAFF
. | TRBJ2-1 | TRBV7-3 | TRBD2 | TGTGCCAGCAGCTTATTGTCCAGATCGGGAGGCAATGAGCAGTTCTTC | CASSLLSRSGGNEQFF
. | TRBJ2-7 | TRBV27 | . | TGTGCCAGCAGTTTTTTTCGTGGCGGGGCGTGGGAGCAGTACTTC | CASSFFRGGAWEQYF
. | TRBJ1-2 | TRBV9 | TRBD1 | TGTGCCAGCAGCGTGGGGGACAGCTTTAACTATGGCTACACCTTC | CASSVGDSFNYGYTF
. | TRBJ1-1 | TRBV4-1 | . | TGCGCCAGCAGCCCTCGAGCCGACCAGGGGCTCACTGAAGCTTTCTTT | CASSPRADQGLTEAFF
. | TRBJ2-3 | TRBV23-1 | . | TGCGCCAGCAGTCGACAGCAGGGTAAAGATACGCAGTATTTT | CASSRQQGKDTQYF
. | TRBJ2-7 | TRBV9 | TRBD2 | TGTGCCAGCGGAGGGGCGGGAGGCCACGAGCAGTACTTC | CASGGAGGHEQYF
. | TRBJ2-3 | TRBV7-2 | . | TGTGCCAGCAGCTTAGCGGGGGCCACCACAGATACGCAGTATTTT | CASSLAGATTDTQYF
. | TRBJ1-6 | TRBV28 | . | TGTGCCAGCAGTCCGCGGACTCCGGCCTATAATTCACCCCTCCACTTT | CASSPRTPAYNSPLHF
. | TRBJ2-7 | TRBV9 | . | TGTGCCAGCAGCGCGGACACTACCTACGAGCAGTACTTC | CASSADTTYEQYF
. | TRBJ1-2 | TRBV30 | TRBD1 | TGTGCCTTACAGGGGGAGGATTATGGCTACACCTTC | CALQGEDYGYTF
. | TRBJ1-1 | TRBV24-1 | TRBD1 | TGTGCCACCAGTGATTCACGGACAGGGATAATCACTGAAGCTTTCTTT | CATSDSRTGIITEAFF
. | TRBJ2-3 | TRBV25-1 | TRBD2 | TGTGCCAGCAGTGAAGGGGCTAGCGGGTATTCGGATACGCAGTATTTT | CASSEGASGYSDTQYF
. | TRBJ1-1 | TRBV9 | . | TGTGCCAGCAGCGTAGGACAGGTTGGAGACACTGAAGCTTTCTTT | CASSVGQVGDTEAFF
. | TRBJ1-1 | TRBV4-1 | . | TGCGCCAGCAGCCGAGCCCTTGACCGACGGGGCACTGAAGCTTTCTTT | CASSRALDRRGTEAFF
. | TRBJ2-2 | TRBV5-6 | TRBD2 | TGTGCCAGCAGCCTTAGCGGGGGGGCCGTCGGGGAGCTGTTTTTT | CASSLSGGAVGELFF
. | TRBJ2-3 | TRBV2 | TRBD2 | TGTGCCAGAGGACCCGGGACTAGCGGGGGGGCCCGTACAGATACGCAGTATTTT | CARGPGTSGGARTDTQYF
. | TRBJ2-6 | TRBV15 | TRBD1 | TGTGCCACCAGCCGGGACAGGGATATCTCTGGGGCCAACGTCCTGACTTTC | CATSRDRDISGANVLTF
. | TRBJ1-2 | TRBV6-5 | TRBD1 | TGTGCCAGCACTCCTCAGGGGGATCGGGGCTACACCTTC | CASTPQGDRGYTF
. | TRBJ1-3 | TRBV4-1 | . | TGCGCCAGCAGCCTACCTACGGACACCATATATTTT | CASSLPTDTIYF
. | TRBJ2-1 | TRBV5-6 | . | TGTGCCAGCAGTTATCCGGGGTCCAACTACAATGAGCAGTTCTTC | CASSYPGSNYNEQFF
. | TRBJ1-1 | TRBV9 | TRBD1 | TGTGCCAGCAGCGCCTTCGAGAGACAGGGCACTGAAGCTTTCTTT | CASSAFERQGTEAFF
. | TRBJ1-2 | TRBV5-6 | TRBD1 | TGTGCCAGCAGCCCCTTGCCAGGGGGTGTACCTAACTATGGCTACACCTTC | CASSPLPGGVPNYGYTF
. | TRBJ2-5 | TRBV5-1 | TRBD1 | TGCGCCAGCAGCTCGACAGGGGGCGTCTCTGAGACCCAGTACTTC | CASSSTGGVSETQYF
. | TRBJ2-2 | TRBV27 | . | TGTGCCAGCAGTCGCCTAGGGGTTCGGACCGGGGAGCTGTTTTTT | CASSRLGVRTGELFF
. | TRBJ1-1 | TRBV7-8 | . | TGTGCCAGCAGCTTAGTCGGGGGAGGGGACCTGCACACTGAAGCTTTCTTT | CASSLVGGGDLHTEAFF
. | TRBJ1-1 | TRBV7-2 | TRBD1 | TGTGCCAGCAGTTCCGACAGGGAGGCTGAAGCTTTCTTT | CASSSDREAEAFF
once | TRBJ2-7 | TRBV4-1 | TRBD1 | TGCGCCAGCAGCCAAGCCGGACAGGCCTACGAGCAGTACTTC | CASSQAGQAYEQYF
. | TRBJ2-1 | TRBV28 | . | TGTGCCAGCAGTTTACCCTCAGACACGAGCTCCTACAATGAGCAGTTCTTC | CASSLPSDTSSYNEQFF
. | TRBJ2-7 | TRBV19 | . | TGTGCCACCACCCCCGGGTCAGGGCCATCCTACGAGCAGTACTTC | CATTPGSGPSYEQYF
. | TRBJ2-7 | TRBV19 | . | TGTGCCAGTAGTATCAGGTTAACCTCCTACGAGCAGTACTTC | CASSIRLTSYEQYF
. | TRBJ1-2 | TRBV19 | . | TGTGCCAGTAGTATAGGGCAGGGAAGGAGTTCGGACTATGGCTACACCTTC | CASSIGQGRSSDYGYTF
. | TRBJ1-1 | TRBV25-1 | . | TGTGCCAGCAGTGTGGGAGGGGGCACTGAAGCTTTCTTT | CASSVGGGTEAFF
. | TRBJ1-2 | TRBV29-1 | TRBD1 | TGCAGCGTCCTACAGGGGTTCTATGGCTACACCTTC | CSVLQGFYGYTF
once | TRBJ1-5 | TRBV6-6 | TRBD1 | TGTGCCAGCAGTGGGACAGGTAGCAATCAGCCCCAGCATTTT | CASSGTGSNQPQHF
. | TRBJ1-1 | TRBV19 | . | TGTGCCAGTAGTGAAATCCTCGGGGGACTGAACACTGAAGCTTTCTTT | CASSEILGGLNTEAFF
. | TRBJ2-6 | TRBV28 | TRBD1 | TGTGCCAGCAGTCTAACACAGGGGATGGGCTCTGGGGCCAACGTCCTGACTTTC | CASSLTQGMGSGANVLTF
. | TRBJ2-2 | TRBV7-2 | . | TGTGCCAGGCTGGGAGGTGGCACCGGGGAGCTGTTTTTT | CARLGGGTGELFF
. | TRBJ1-1 | TRBV7-9 | . | TGTGCCAGCAGCCGACCAGGGAACACTGAAGCTTTCTTT | CASSRPGNTEAFF
. | TRBJ2-7 | TRBV7-3 | TRBD1 | TGTGCCAGCAGTCCCTATGAGGGGACAGCCATCTACGAGCAGTACTTC | CASSPYEGTAIYEQYF
. | TRBJ1-5 | TRBV19 | TRBD1 | TGTGCCAGTGCCTATAGACAGGGAAACCAGCCCCAGCATTTT | CASAYRQGNQPQHF
once | TRBJ2-3 | TRBV5-1 | . | TGCGCCAGCAGCTCACAGGGGGAGGGCGCAGATACGCAGTATTTT | CASSSQGEGADTQYF
. | TRBJ2-3 | TRBV7-2 | TRBD2 | TGTGCCAGCAGCCCAGACAGACTAGCGGGGGCTAGCACAGATACGCAGTATTTT | CASSPDRLAGASTDTQYF
few | TRBJ2-7 | TRBV28 | TRBD1 | TGTGCCAGCAGTTCGCCGACAGGGACAACCTACGAGCAGTACTTC | CASSSPTGTTYEQYF
. | TRBJ2-7 | TRBV30 | TRBD2 | TGTGCCTGGAGTATTGAAAGCGGGGGGGCCTACGAGCAGTACTTC | CAWSIESGGAYEQYF
once | TRBJ1-2 | TRBV12-3/TRBV12-4 | . | TGTGCCAGCAGTCTGTGGGACTCCGGGGGCTACACCTTC | CASSLWDSGGYTF
. | TRBJ2-5 | TRBV7-9 | . | TGTGCCAGCAGCTTAGCCCAAACAGGGAACCAAGAGACCCAGTACTTC | CASSLAQTGNQETQYF
. | TRBJ2-3 | TRBV5-8 | . | TGTGCCAGCAGTCGACAGTTCACAGATACGCAGTATTTT | CASSRQFTDTQYF
. | TRBJ1-5 | TRBV7-2 | . | TGTGCCAGCAGCTTAAAAGGGGATGGTCAGCCCCAGCATTTT | CASSLKGDGQPQHF
. | TRBJ1-6 | TRBV4-1 | . | TGCGCCAGCAGCCAGACTATAAGGCGGCTGAGTCATTCACCCCTCCACTTT | CASSQTIRRLSHSPLHF
. | TRBJ1-5 | TRBV6-5 | . | TGTGCCAGCAGTCCCGGACAGCCGAATCAGCCCCAGCATTTT | CASSPGQPNQPQHF
. | TRBJ1-3 | TRBV11-2 | . | TGTGCCAGCAGACCCGGGGTGATGGGTAGCTCTGGAAACACCATATATTTT | CASRPGVMGSSGNTIYF
. | TRBJ1-1 | TRBV10-3 | . | TGTGCCATCCGCGGTGGAGGGGGGGGAAACACTGAAGCTTTCTTT | CAIRGGGGGNTEAFF
. | TRBJ2-7 | TRBV28 | . | TGTGCCAGCAGTTCCATTGACAATTCCTACGAGCAGTACTTC | CASSSIDNSYEQYF
. | TRBJ2-3 | TRBV19 | TRBD2 | TGTGCCAGTAGTTCCAGCGGGGACCGCACAGATACGCAGTATTTT | CASSSSGDRTDTQYF
. | TRBJ2-2 | TRBV5-4 | . | TGTGCCAGCAGCTTCGGACTACAAGAAACCGGGGAGCTGTTTTTT | CASSFGLQETGELFF